Below, 14 T cell receptor beta chains from the same sample are listed, as sequenced in a study of OX40 agonist ivuxolimab in advanced cancers. Measured with immunoSEQ multiplex PCR; TCRdb has only the in-frame clones, and not every one. Of roughly 76,000 clones in the sample, over 75% were seen once. Sequences were derived from CD4+ or CD8+ T cells sorted from blood, sampled in a trial of the OX40 agonist ivuxolimab. The source of these receptors is an adult with an advanced solid tumor such as melanoma, head and neck, liver or kidney cancer.

This clone was seen only once. V gene TRBV7-7 combines with J gene TRBJ2-1; possibly TRBD1 for D (6 bases). V lost 3 bases to trimming and J lost 4 bases, with 13 bases between them. There are 15 residues in the CDR3. Germline CDR1 is SSHAT and CDR2 is FNYEAQ (reference sequence). CDR3 region: CASSLGQAAYNEQFF. CDR3 DNA sequence: TGTGCCAGCAGCTTGGGACAAGCCGCATACAATGAGCAGTTCTTC.

The V and J genes are TRBV5-3 and TRBJ2-3, with D possibly being TRBD2 (5 bases). TRBV5-3 is sorted into the ORF group, with uncertain function. V lost 5 bases to trimming and J lost 3 bases, with 10 bases between them. The CDR3 sequence is 13 residues long. The CDR3 DNA sequence: TGTGCCAGAAGGTTTCTAGCTACAGATACGCAGTATTTT. Residues: CARRFLATDTQYF.

The V call is TRBV19, the J call TRBJ1-4; a weak D match, TRBD1 (5 bases). The CDR3 has 14 residues. The V gene lost 3 bases and the J gene lost 7 bases, with 12 bases spanning the gap. The germline CDR1 and CDR2 sequences are LNHDA and SQIVND (reference sequence). Written as DNA, the CDR3 is TGTGCCAGTAGTATTCCGGGGCAGGGTGAAAAACTGTTTTTT. Residues: CASSIPGQGEKLFF.

A word on this clone: The sample has other DNA sequences that encode this CDR3 too. The chain combines TRBV7-9 with TRBJ2-5, with D perhaps matching TRBD1 (6 bases). Per the germline V gene, CDR1 is SEHNR and CDR2 is FQNEAQ (reference sequence). Trimming stripped 2 bases from V and 11 bases from J, with 15 bases between. This CDR3 is built from 13 residues. The CDR3 loop reads CASSLPGAREQYF. The CDR3 DNA follows: TGTGCCAGCAGCTTACCAGGGGCTCGTGAGCAGTACTTC.

The rearrangement links TRBV4-3 to TRBJ1-2, with 10 bases aligning to TRBD1. The CDR3 sequence is 14 residues long. V was pared by 3 bases and J by 6 bases, with 4 bases of the junction left unmatched. The germline gives CDR1 LGHNA, CDR2 YSLEER. In nucleotides, the CDR3 is TGCGCCAGCAGCCATACCGGGACAGGGGATGGCTACACCTTC. This sequence encodes CASSHTGTGDGYTF.

In this sample, this clone turned up once. The chain carries TRBV6-6 and TRBJ2-6; no reliable D call. The CDR3 totals 15 residues. V lost 2 bases and J 5 bases, leaving 10 bases between the germline ends. From germline, CDR1 is MNHNY and CDR2 SVGAGI (reference sequence). The CDR3 DNA sequence: TGTGCCAGCAGTTACCGGCAGCTTAGGGCCAACGTCCTGACTTTC. Translated, it gives CASSYRQLRANVLTF.

The chain recombines TRBV30 with TRBJ2-2, with D tentatively TRBD1 (6 bases). Deletions cut 0 bases from V and 4 bases from J, with 12 bases between. This CDR3 region has 15 residues. Germline CDR1 reads GTSNPN; CDR2 reads SVGIG (reference sequence). CDR3 protein: CAWSVLAGATGELFF. Written as DNA, the CDR3 is TGTGCCTGGAGTGTACTCGCAGGGGCCACCGGGGAGCTGTTTTTT.

The chain has TRBV7-4 and TRBJ2-7; the match to TRBD1 covers 7 bases. This CDR3 comprises 15 residues. Trimming removed 1 base from V and 6 bases from J; junction bases left unmatched: 9. Germline V gene data show CDR1 as SGHVT and CDR2 as SQSDAQ. The CDR3 sequence is CASSLGQGPHFEQYF. The CDR3 nucleotides read TGTGCCAGCAGCTTAGGACAGGGTCCCCATTTCGAGCAGTACTTC.

V is TRBV5-6 and J is TRBJ2-5; 13 bases map to TRBD2. The germline V gene encodes CDR1 SGHDT and CDR2 YYEEEE. V lost 3 bases and J lost 4; bases outside the gene matches: 6. The CDR3 is 16 amino acids. The CDR3 is CASSSTSGGLGETQYF. CDR3 nucleotides: TGTGCCAGCAGCTCGACTAGCGGGGGGTTAGGAGAGACCCAGTACTTC.

Here the CDR3 reads CASSLDTTSPDRGWYEQYF. Written as DNA, the CDR3 is TGCGCCAGCAGCTTGGATACCACCTCCCCGGACAGGGGTTGGTACGAGCAGTACTTC. The rearrangement links TRBV5-1 to TRBJ2-7, with TRBD1 matching over 9 bases. V lost 0 bases, J lost 4 bases, and 17 bases stayed unmatched. Germline V gives CDR1 SGHRS, CDR2 YFSETQ. CDR3 size: 19 residues.

This chain connects TRBV7-2 to TRBJ1-3; TRBD1 is a possible D gene (6 bases). V was trimmed by 5 bases and J by 0 bases, leaving 11 bases between them. CDR1 is SGHTA, CDR2 FQGNSA, per germline. The CDR3 length is 15 residues. The CDR3 DNA reads as TGTGCCAGCAGCCCGACAGGCAGCTCTGGAAACACCATATATTTT. This sequence encodes CASSPTGSSGNTIYF. The complete variable domain, with remaining parts taken from reference TRBV7-2 and TRBJ1-3, reads GAGVSQSPSNKVTEKGKDVELRCDPISGHTALYWYRQSLGQGLEFLIYFQGNSAPDKSGLPSDRFSAERTGGSVSTLTIQRTQQEDSAVYLCASSPTGSSGNTIYFGEGSWLTVV.

The rearrangement joins TRBV7-9 to TRBJ1-1; possibly TRBD1 for D (6 bases). This CDR3 is built from 14 residues. Germline CDR1 reads SEHNR; CDR2 reads FQNEAQ (reference sequence). V was trimmed by 7 bases and J by 5 bases, leaving 17 bases between them. As DNA, the CDR3 is TGTGCCAGCAACCAACAGGGTGGGTCGACTGAAGCTTTCTTT. Translating it yields CASNQQGGSTEAFF.

V usage is TRBV9 and J usage is TRBJ2-7; 9 bases line up with TRBD2. Germline V gene lookup returns CDR1 SGDLS and CDR2 YYNGEE. The CDR3 has 15 amino acids. V dropped 4 bases and J dropped 5; count of bases not matched to a gene: 10. CDR3 nucleotides: TGTGCCAGCAGCCCCAGTTCTCGCGGGGGGGACGAGCAGTACTTC. Translating it yields CASSPSSRGGDEQYF.

The V call is TRBV27, the J call TRBJ2-3, with a weak D call TRBD2 (6 bases). Trimming shortened V by 5 bases and J by 0 bases, and 12 bases separated the two germline ends. Germline CDR1 reads MNHEY; CDR2 reads SMNVEV (reference sequence). This CDR3 is built from 15 residues. In DNA form, the CDR3 reads TGTGCCAGCAGTCCGGGACTTTCTAGCACAGATACGCAGTATTTT. As protein: CASSPGLSSTDTQYF.